This T cell receptor (beta chain) was observed in a study of T cells in women clearing cervical HPV infection. By frequency, this clone is medium-sized. Produced via immunoSEQ multiplex PCR; TCRdb's table is partial and in-frame only. The listing contains 30,000 to 50,000 clones. This clonotype originated in a woman aged 18 to 75 with a cervical HPV16 infection that either progressed to CIN3+ or cleared (not recorded which). The sample was blood buffy coat.

The sequenced part of the CDR3 DNA is TGTGCCAGCAGTTTGCTCGGGTACGTCGACACTGAA. Translating gives CASSLLGYVDTE. The CDR3 reads in full as CASSLLGYVDTEAFF. The J gene is TRBJ1-1, the V gene TRBV12-3 or TRBV12-4; no reliable D call. From the germline J gene comes the end of the CDR3, since the read stops 3 residues before it. This CDR3 is built from 15 residues. Trimming shortened V by 3 bases and J by 3 bases, and 14 bases separated the two germline ends.